This TCR beta chain originates from a study of T-cell reconstitution after alpha-beta-depleted transplantation in children. General study results and limits: Most T-cell counts and diversity one year after the transplant came from T cells that were newly produced.

The CDR3 contains 15 residues. In germline, CDR1 is SEHNR, CDR2 FQNEAQ (reference sequence). With 2 bases clipped from V and 3 bases from J, the junction kept 4 bases outside the gene matches. A few counts support this clonotype. What it binds is unknown. During its preparation, the TCRbeta library received unique molecular identifiers. TCRdb re-analysed the PCR reads in MiXCR, keeping a single row per CDR3 protein. The table lists about 980,000 distinct CDR3 sequences, about 29% of them singletons. This TCR derives from a boy under three years old who had a stem cell transplant for SCID, so the T cells may come from the graft donor. The chain employs TRBV7-9 and TRBJ2-3; 8 bases map to TRBD2. The sequencing here drew on PBMCs, mostly from graft donor cells, taken 360 days after TCRalphabeta/CD19-depleted stem cell transplant. This chain's CDR3 is CASSLRGGPTDTQYF. As DNA, the CDR3 is TGTGCCAGCAGCTTACGGGGGGGGCCAACAGATACGCAGTATTTT. Supplemented by reference TRBV7-9 and TRBJ2-3, the full variable domain reads DTGVSQNPRHKITKRGQNVTFRCDPISEHNRLYWYRQTLGQGPEFLTYFQNEAQLEKSRLLSDRFSAERPKGSFSTLEIQRTEQGDSAMYLCASSLRGGPTDTQYFGPGTRLTVL.